The 6 T cell receptor beta chains given below trace back to one sample, sequenced in a study of T cells in Graves' hyperthyroidism and ophthalmopathy. RNA transcripts provided the source from which TCR beta CDR3 regions were amplified. TCR CDR3 underwent first-round RT-PCR with the HTBI primer set. One entry per CDR3 protein, called by TCRdb with MiXCR from the multiplex PCR reads. The table records 300,000 to 400,000 distinct CDR3 sequences, approximately 18% of them present only once. The sample comprised blood. These TCRs come from a man aged 18 to 29 with Graves' ophthalmopathy.

This clonotype has only a few counts. In DNA form, the CDR3 reads TGTGCCAGTAGTATAGAAATGGGACTCTATGGCTACACCTTC. Protein: CASSIEMGLYGYTF. The rearrangement uses TRBV19 and TRBJ1-2, with D possibly being TRBD1 (5 bases). CDR1 is LNHDA, CDR2 SQIVND, per germline (reference sequence). The germline V and J ends were trimmed by 0 bases and 4 bases, with 9 bases remaining between them. The CDR3 covers 14 residues. Variable domain in full (rest from reference TRBV19 and TRBJ1-2): DGGITQSPKYLFRKEGQNVTLSCEQNLNHDAMYWYRQDPGQGLRLIYYSQIVNDFQKGDIAEGYSVSREKKESFPLTVTSAQKNPTAFYLCASSIEMGLYGYTFGSGTRLTVV.

The V call is TRBV14, the J call TRBJ1-2; D is undetermined. Germline CDR1 SGHDN, CDR2 FVKESK. The V and J ends lost 4 bases and 4 bases respectively, with 10 bases between them. The CDR3 covers 13 residues. The CDR3 DNA is TGTGCCAGCAGCCCTCCGGGAAGCTATGGCTACACCTTC. Translation gives CASSPPGSYGYTF.

This clonotype was found a few times. This chain connects TRBV4-1 to TRBJ1-1; D not certain. Looked up from germline, CDR1 is MGHRA and CDR2 is YSYEKL. V gave up 1 base and J gave up 0 bases, with 6 bases separating them. The CDR3 covers 14 residues. CDR3 nucleotides: TGCGCCAGCAGCCAAGTTGGGTTGAACACTGAAGCTTTCTTT. Its translation: CASSQVGLNTEAFF.

This chain links TRBV19 with TRBJ1-5, with D hard to call. V shed 5 bases and J shed 3 bases, with 17 bases lying between them. This CDR3 contains 16 residues. CDR1 and CDR2 from the germline V gene are LNHDA and SQIVND (reference sequence). The CDR3 loop reads CASSPGPAPHNQPQHF. The CDR3 DNA reads TGTGCCAGTAGTCCCGGGCCCGCTCCCCACAATCAGCCCCAGCATTTT.

The table lists this clonotype with many counts. This rearrangement joins TRBV5-1 to TRBJ1-1; tentative D call: TRBD1 (6 bases). Germline CDR1 SGHRS, CDR2 YFSETQ. The CDR3 runs to 15 residues. Trimming cost V 4 bases and J 0 bases, with 13 bases left between them. The CDR3: CASSTMGHVNTEAFF. The CDR3 bases are TGCGCCAGCAGCACTATGGGACACGTGAACACTGAAGCTTTCTTT.

The chain links TRBV9 to TRBJ2-2; TRBD2 agrees at 14 bases. Germline CDR1 is SGDLS and CDR2 is YYNGEE. V was pared by 2 bases and J by 6 bases, with 3 bases of the junction left unmatched. The CDR3 spans 16 residues. CDR3 loop: CASSVPTSGGAGELFF. The CDR3 region has the DNA TGTGCCAGCAGCGTCCCGACTAGCGGGGGGGCCGGGGAGCTGTTTTTT.